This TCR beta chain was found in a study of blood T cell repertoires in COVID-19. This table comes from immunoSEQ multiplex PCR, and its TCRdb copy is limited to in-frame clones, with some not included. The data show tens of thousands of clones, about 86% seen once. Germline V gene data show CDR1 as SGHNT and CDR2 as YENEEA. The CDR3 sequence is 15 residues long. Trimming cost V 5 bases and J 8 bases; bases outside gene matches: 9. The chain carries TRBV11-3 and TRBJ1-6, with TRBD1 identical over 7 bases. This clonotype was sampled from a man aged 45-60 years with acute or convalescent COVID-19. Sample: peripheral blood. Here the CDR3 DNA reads TGTGCCAGCAGCCCGAGGGACAGTCGATATTCACCCCTCCACTTT. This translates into CASSPRDSRYSPLHF.